The present T cell receptor beta chain was sequenced within a study of CD8 T cells in ankylosing spondylitis. Study-level findings and limits: Reportedly, significant enrichment of disease-linked clones occurred in matched ankylosing spondylitis synovial fluid. Clones linked to disease, bearing a CD8+ phenotype, were relatively rare in peripheral blood. Within ankylosing spondylitis blood, a TCR beta motif made up of fewer than ten highly homologous variants appeared to be characteristic.

This CDR3 comprises 15 residues. CDR1 is SEHNR, CDR2 FQNEAQ, per germline (reference sequence). The V end was cut by 2 bases, the J end by 10 bases, with 17 bases between. In its sample, this clonotype was seen a few times. No antigen is known for it. MiXCR was run by TCRdb on the 5' RACE reads, yielding one entry per CDR3 protein. The table shows a few hundred thousand distinct CDR3 sequences, with about 17% occurring only once. The sequenced sample was blood, either unsorted or a sorted T cell fraction (not recorded which). The chain carries TRBV7-9 and TRBJ2-2; D perhaps matches TRBD1 (6 bases). The source of this sequence is a male donor with ankylosing spondylitis. In DNA, the CDR3 is TGTGCCAGCAGCTTAAGGTCAGGGGATGATATGGAGCTGTTTTTT. It is translated as CASSLRSGDDMELFF.